The 24 T cell receptor beta chains below were found in one sample sequenced in a study of regulatory T cells in long-lasting Graves disease. Time point of the sample: persistent/refractory GD, antithyroid drugs over 5 years with positive TRAb. Following extraction of RNA from PBMCs, that RNA was used to make the TCR library. Arm-PCR of CDR3 regions and iRepertoire HTBI primers were used to build TCR beta libraries. Via MiXCR, TCRdb re-called the multiplex PCR reads, giving one row per CDR3 protein. The data contain hundreds of thousands of distinct CDR3 sequences, around 21% of them singletons. Sequenced material: peripheral blood mononuclear cells (PBMCs), taken when the disease was refractory, from a patient treated with antithyroid drugs. The receptors were gathered from a female donor with Graves disease.

This clonotype was seen a single time. This sequence joins TRBV15 and TRBJ2-1, with D possibly TRBD2 on 6 matching bases. V lost 5 bases to trimming and J lost 7 bases, with 12 bases between them. Per the germline V gene, CDR1 is LNHNV and CDR2 is YYDKDF (reference sequence). The CDR3 extends over 13 amino acids. The CDR3 reads CATSHRGWNEQFF. The CDR3 DNA is TGTGCCACCAGCCACCGGGGGTGGAATGAGCAGTTCTTC. The variable domain in full, with the rest retrieved from reference TRBV15 and TRBJ2-1, is DAMVIQNPRYQVTQFGKPVTLSCSQTLNHNVMYWYQQKSSQAPKLLFHYYDKDFNNEADTPDNFQSRRPNTSFCFLDIRSPGLGDTAMYLCATSHRGWNEQFFGPGTRLTVL.

CDR3 residues: CASSQPGQTTNEKLFF. CDR3 DNA sequence: TGCGCCAGCAGCCAACCAGGACAGACAACTAATGAAAAACTGTTTTTT. V gene TRBV4-1 combines with J gene TRBJ1-4; D is perhaps TRBD1 (6 bases). Germline loops: CDR1 MGHRA, CDR2 YSYEKL. CDR3 length: 16 amino acids. Trimming pared 2 bases from V and 0 bases from J, leaving 10 bases between.

This clonotype showed up many times. This chain joins TRBV6-5 and TRBJ1-2; TRBD1 aligns across 7 bases. Germline assignment: CDR1 MNHEY and CDR2 SVGAGI. The CDR3 contains 16 residues. The V gene end was trimmed by 2 bases and the J gene end by 3 bases; junction bases not matched to a gene: 9. CDR3 loop: CASSYTPRTGDYGYTF. The CDR3 nucleotides read TGTGCCAGCAGTTACACCCCAAGGACAGGAGACTATGGCTACACCTTC.

In this sample, this clonotype turned up a few times. The chain employs TRBV20-1 and TRBJ2-7; 8 nucleotides agree with TRBD2. Germline CDR1 DFQATT, CDR2 SNEGSKA (reference sequence). The CDR3 loop spans 13 amino acids. The ends lost 2 bases at V and 7 bases at J; junction bases unmatched: 7. The CDR3: CSARLPAGVEQYF. The CDR3 DNA reads TGCAGTGCTAGACTGCCAGCGGGAGTTGAGCAGTACTTC.

Many counts were recorded for this clonotype. The V gene is TRBV28, the J gene TRBJ2-6, with 8 bases matching TRBD1. There are 17 residues in the CDR3. The germline V gene encodes CDR1 MDHEN and CDR2 SYDVKM. J was trimmed by 4 bases and V by 6 bases; bases with no gene match: 11. CDR3 sequence: CASSRTGWVSGANVLTF. The CDR3 DNA is TGTGCCAGCAGCCGGACAGGGTGGGTGTCAGGGGCCAACGTCCTGACTTTC.

This clonotype was seen only a few times. This chain connects TRBV7-2 to TRBJ2-4; the D is unclear. The V gene's germline CDR1 is SGHTA and CDR2 FQGNSA. V dropped 2 bases and J dropped 4 bases, with 6 bases sitting between them. The CDR3 has 13 residues. CDR3 in amino acids: CASSLWDKNIQYF. CDR3 DNA sequence: TGTGCCAGCAGCTTATGGGATAAAAACATTCAGTACTTC.

This clonotype was recorded at least ten times. V gene TRBV12-3 or TRBV12-4 combines with J gene TRBJ2-5; D possibly corresponds to TRBD2 (6 bases). The CDR3 sequence is 16 residues long. V lost 1 base, J lost 1 base, and 13 bases lay in between. CDR3 bases: TGTGCCAGCAGTTTAGGTGGCGGGGTCACCCAAGAGACCCAGTACTTC. Its protein is CASSLGGGVTQETQYF.

The rearrangement joins TRBV12-3 or TRBV12-4 to TRBJ1-5; TRBD1 agrees at 10 bases. The CDR3 is made up of 19 amino acids. Trimming took 5 bases from V and 2 from J; bases not matched to a gene: 15. The CDR3 DNA sequence: TGTGCCAGCAGTCTCCGGGGTCCGGGACAGGGGTTGGGCAATCAGCCCCAGCATTTT. This sequence encodes CASSLRGPGQGLGNQPQHF.

This clonotype showed up many times. This sequence joins TRBV2 and TRBJ2-2; 12 bases are a match to TRBD2. Losses at the gene ends were 6 bases for V and 0 bases for J; bases not matched to a gene: 5. Germline loops: CDR1 SNHLY, CDR2 FYNNEI. The CDR3 consists of 17 residues. The CDR3 here is CASSWTSGDANTGELFF. CDR3 bases: TGTGCCAGCAGCTGGACTAGCGGGGACGCGAACACCGGGGAGCTGTTTTTT.

This clonotype showed up many times. This sequence joins TRBV7-2 and TRBJ2-5; 7 bases are shared with TRBD2. Germline lookup yields CDR1 SGHTA and CDR2 FQGNSA. CDR3 size: 14 residues. V shed 4 bases and J 5 bases; nucleotides not matched to a gene: 7. The CDR3 reads CASSSMGGIETQYF. The CDR3 DNA reads as TGTGCCAGCAGCTCGATGGGGGGGATCGAGACCCAGTACTTC.

Many counts were recorded for this clonotype. This chain connects TRBV12-3 or TRBV12-4 to TRBJ1-5; D is unclear. The CDR3 totals 20 residues. V dropped 6 bases and J dropped 1 base, with 28 bases sitting between them. DNA of the CDR3: TGTGCCAGCAGCCGTTCGCTCCCAGACCGTTTTCGCCCCAGCAATCAGCCCCAGCATTTT. Its translation is CASSRSLPDRFRPSNQPQHF.

In its sample, this clonotype was seen a few times. The chain combines TRBV6-1 with TRBJ1-2; tentatively, D is TRBD1 (6 bases). The V gene lost 3 bases and the J gene lost 4 bases, with 9 bases spanning the gap. The V gene's germline CDR1 is MNHNS and CDR2 SASEGT. The CDR3 runs to 13 residues. CDR3 in amino acids: CASSEFRGYGYTF. The DNA for the CDR3 is TGTGCCAGCAGTGAGTTCAGGGGCTATGGCTACACCTTC.

This clonotype was recorded at least ten times. The chain is built from TRBV30 and TRBJ2-2, with D possibly TRBD2 on 6 matching bases. Trimming took 5 bases from V and 5 from J, leaving 12 bases between them. This CDR3 is 13 amino acids long. Germline assignment: CDR1 GTSNPN and CDR2 SVGIG (reference sequence). This CDR3 reads CAWSQDYTGELFF. The DNA for the CDR3 is TGTGCCTGGTCCCAGGACTATACCGGGGAGCTGTTTTTT.

This clonotype has ten or more counts. The CDR3 coding sequence is TGTGCCAGCAGTTACGCCGGTGCGACTCAGCCCCAGCATTTT. This sequence encodes CASSYAGATQPQHF. The chain uses TRBV6-2 or TRBV6-3 and TRBJ1-5; no definite D call. The V gene's germline CDR1 is MNHEY and CDR2 SVGEGT. This CDR3 is built from 14 residues. Trimming pared 2 bases from V and 6 bases from J, leaving 11 bases between.

The J gene is TRBJ1-1, the V gene TRBV6-2 or TRBV6-3, with TRBD1 matching 9 bases. The V gene end was trimmed by 2 bases and the J gene end by 10 bases; junction bases not matched to a gene: 11. This CDR3 has 15 amino acids. CDR1 and CDR2 (germline): MNHEY, SVGEGT. The CDR3 DNA reads as TGTGCCAGCAGTTACATGATCGGGGACAGGGTGGTAGCTTTCTTT. Its protein is CASSYMIGDRVVAFF.

With respect to this clonotype: This may come from a read error, since a much larger clone is one base off. The chain carries TRBV6-2 or TRBV6-3 and TRBJ2-7, with 12 bases matching TRBD2. This CDR3 is built from 16 residues. The germline CDR1 and CDR2 sequences are MNHEY and SVGEGT. The CDR3 here is CACSFGLAGGIHEQYF. Here the CDR3 DNA reads TGTGCCTGCAGTTTCGGTCTAGCGGGAGGGATCCACGAGCAGTACTTC.

The J gene is TRBJ2-5, the V gene TRBV11-1; D is possibly TRBD2 (7 bases). V dropped 3 bases and J dropped 5 bases, with 13 bases sitting between them. This CDR3 has 14 residues. Germline values: CDR1 SGHAT, CDR2 FQDESV (reference sequence). The CDR3 coding sequence is TGTGCCAGCAGCTTTCGGGGGGCCCGGGAGACCCAGTACTTC. Protein sequence: CASSFRGARETQYF.

In regard to this clonotype: At one of its ends the junction is not consistent with the germline gene, which may arise from a read error. This sequence joins TRBV7-2 and TRBJ2-7; D remains unclear. Germline values: CDR1 SGHTA, CDR2 FQGNSA. This CDR3 spans 12 amino acids. The CDR3 DNA reads TGTGCCAACAGCTTAGGTACCTACGAGCAGTACTTC. Its protein is CANSLGTYEQYF.

This chain joins TRBV9 and TRBJ2-7, with a possible D match to TRBD2 (5 bases). The V and J ends lost 4 bases and 6 bases respectively, with 17 bases between them. The CDR3 has 14 amino acids. Germline V lookup: CDR1 SGDLS, CDR2 YYNGEE. This chain's CDR3 is CASSPSASSGEQYF. CDR3 in DNA: TGTGCCAGCAGCCCCTCCGCTAGCTCTGGCGAGCAGTACTTC.

The sample holds many counts of this clonotype. The V and J genes are TRBV11-2 and TRBJ2-5; possible D gene TRBD2, 6 bases. Germline CDR1 is SGHAT and CDR2 is FQNNGV. The CDR3 covers 16 residues. Trimming shortened V by 1 base and J by 3 bases, and 15 bases separated the two germline ends. The CDR3 spells CASSLGPWGVEETQYF. Written as DNA, the CDR3 is TGTGCCAGCAGCTTAGGCCCTTGGGGGGTCGAAGAGACCCAGTACTTC.

This rearrangement joins TRBV5-6 to TRBJ2-5, with D possibly called TRBD1 or TRBD2 (6 bases each). This CDR3 has 13 residues. The V and J ends lost 6 bases and 7 bases respectively, with 16 bases between them. The germline V gene has CDR1 SGHDT and CDR2 YYEEEE. CDR3 DNA: TGTGCCAGCACCGTAGGGGGGAAGGGGACCCAGTACTTC. Its protein is CASTVGGKGTQYF.

Worth noting for this clonotype: A much larger clonotype is one base distant, so this may be a read error. CDR3 sequence: CASSSNSNLHYEQYF. The CDR3 bases are TGTGCCAGTTCCTCGAACAGTAATCTACACTACGAGCAGTACTTC. The chain links TRBV2 to TRBJ2-7; D gene uncertain. Trimming left V 9 bases short and J 3 bases short, with 21 bases between. The length of the CDR3 is 15 residues. Germline V gene data show CDR1 as SNHLY and CDR2 as FYNNEI.

Ten or more counts support this clonotype. The chain has TRBV12-3 or TRBV12-4 and TRBJ2-7; 11 bases agree with TRBD2. CDR3 length: 15 residues. With 8 bases clipped from V and 2 bases from J, the junction kept 8 bases outside the gene matches. CDR3 region: CASRDGTSGTYEQYF. The CDR3 region has the DNA TGTGCCAGCCGGGATGGGACTAGCGGCACCTACGAGCAGTACTTC.

This rearrangement joins TRBV7-3 to TRBJ2-2, with D perhaps matching TRBD2 (5 bases). Trimming shortened V by 5 bases and J by 8 bases, and 12 bases separated the two germline ends. The CDR3 covers 13 residues. Germline CDR1 is SGHTA and CDR2 is FQGTGA. The CDR3 bases are TGTGCCAGCAGCGAAGACTACGGAGGGGAGCTGTTTTTT. It specifies CASSEDYGGELFF.